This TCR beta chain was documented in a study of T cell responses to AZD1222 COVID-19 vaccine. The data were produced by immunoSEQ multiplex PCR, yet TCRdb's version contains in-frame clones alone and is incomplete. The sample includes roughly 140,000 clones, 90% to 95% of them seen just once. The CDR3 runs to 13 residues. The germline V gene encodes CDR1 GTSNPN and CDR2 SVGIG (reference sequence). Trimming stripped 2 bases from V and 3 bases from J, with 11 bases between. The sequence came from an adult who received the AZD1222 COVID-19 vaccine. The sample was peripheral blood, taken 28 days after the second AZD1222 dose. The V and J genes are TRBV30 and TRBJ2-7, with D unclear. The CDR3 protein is CAWSFKSNYEQYF. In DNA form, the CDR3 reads TGTGCCTGGAGTTTTAAGTCGAACTACGAGCAGTACTTC.